The 7 T cell receptor beta chains reported below all come from one sample, sequenced in a study of T cells in Graves' hyperthyroidism and ophthalmopathy. Amplification of TCR beta CDR3 regions used RNA as the template. Primed by the HTBI set, a first-round RT-PCR was run on the TCR CDR3. TCRdb independently ran MiXCR on the multiplex PCR reads; one entry per CDR3 protein. The sample lists about 690,000 distinct CDR3 sequences, roughly a sixth occurring once. Material: blood. These receptors came from a man in his fifties with Graves' hyperthyroidism.

The chain joins TRBV24-1 to TRBJ2-3; 11 bases align to TRBD1. The J segment lost 5 bases and the V segment lost 12 bases, leaving 12 bases of the junction unmatched. The CDR3 has 15 amino acids. Per the germline V gene, CDR1 is KGHDR and CDR2 is SFDVKD. As DNA, the CDR3 is TGTGCCGTAAATGACGGACAGGGGGCGAGAGATACGCAGTATTTT. Translation: CAVNDGQGARDTQYF.

The rearrangement links TRBV30 to TRBJ2-7; 12 nucleotides agree with TRBD1. The V and J ends lost 5 bases and 5 bases, in that order; junction bases with no gene match: 10. This CDR3 has 15 amino acids. Germline V lookup: CDR1 GTSNPN, CDR2 SVGIG (reference sequence). The CDR3 nucleotides are TGTGCCTGGGCAGAGGGACAGGGGGCTTCCGACGAGCAGTACTTC. Amino acids: CAWAEGQGASDEQYF.

This clonotype was detected ten times or more. The chain recombines TRBV28 with TRBJ1-2; D unresolved. V lost 2 bases and J 5 bases, leaving 12 bases between the germline ends. Germline V gives CDR1 MDHEN, CDR2 SYDVKM. The CDR3 spans 14 residues. In DNA form, the CDR3 reads TGTGCCAGCAGTTTAGAACTGCTACGGTATGGCTACACCTTC. It yields the protein CASSLELLRYGYTF.

This clonotype was seen ten or more times. The V call is TRBV10-3, the J call TRBJ2-3; D remains unclear. Germline CDR1 and CDR2: ENHRY and SYGVKD. The CDR3 loop spans 12 amino acids. Trimming removed 3 bases from V and 2 bases from J, with 3 bases in between. CDR3 region: CAISDATDTQYF. As DNA, the CDR3 is TGTGCCATCAGTGACGCCACAGATACGCAGTATTTT.

This clonotype showed up just a few times. V and J are TRBV5-1 and TRBJ2-3; TRBD2 aligns across 12 bases. Trimming cost V 0 bases and J 2 bases; bases outside gene matches: 4. Germline CDR1 is SGHRS and CDR2 is YFSETQ. This CDR3 is built from 17 residues. CDR3 DNA: TGCGCCAGCAGCTTGGGCTGGACTAGCGGGGTCACAGATACGCAGTATTTT. Its protein is CASSLGWTSGVTDTQYF.

This chain connects TRBV11-2 to TRBJ2-7; the match to TRBD1 covers 9 bases. Germline lookup yields CDR1 SGHAT and CDR2 FQNNGV. V shed 2 bases and J 0 bases; nucleotides not matched to a gene: 11. The CDR3 runs to 18 residues. Written as DNA, the CDR3 is TGTGCCAGCAGCTTAATACCGTCATGGGACAGGGACTCCTACGAGCAGTACTTC. Amino acid sequence: CASSLIPSWDRDSYEQYF.

This clonotype appeared a few times. V and J are TRBV4-2 and TRBJ1-2; 7 nucleotides agree with TRBD1. There are 16 residues in the CDR3. CDR1 is LGHNA, CDR2 YNFKEQ, per germline. The V gene end was trimmed by 0 bases and the J gene end by 3 bases; junction bases not matched to a gene: 7. CDR3 DNA: TGTGCCAGCAGCCAAGATGAAGGGGGCGCTCACTATGGCTACACCTTC. It yields the protein CASSQDEGGAHYGYTF.